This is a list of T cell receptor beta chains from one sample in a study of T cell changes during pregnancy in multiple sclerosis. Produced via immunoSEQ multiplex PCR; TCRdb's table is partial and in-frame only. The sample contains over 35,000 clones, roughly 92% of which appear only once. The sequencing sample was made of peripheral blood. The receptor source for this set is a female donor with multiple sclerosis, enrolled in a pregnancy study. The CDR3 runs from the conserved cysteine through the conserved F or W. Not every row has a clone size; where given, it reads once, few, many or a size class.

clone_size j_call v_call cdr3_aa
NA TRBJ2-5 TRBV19 CASSLTGSQETQYF
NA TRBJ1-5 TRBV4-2 CASSPRPGTGYSNQPQHF
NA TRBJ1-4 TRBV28 CASSPVTGVGEKLFF
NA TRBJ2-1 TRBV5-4 CASSLWNAYNEQFF
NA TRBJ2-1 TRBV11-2 CASSSRLAGAYNEQFF
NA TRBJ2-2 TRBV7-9 CASSFTALNTGELFF
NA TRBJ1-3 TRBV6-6 CASIDSSGNTIYF
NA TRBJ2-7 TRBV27 CASSPLYPYEQYF
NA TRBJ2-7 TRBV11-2 CASSRTSGSDEQYF
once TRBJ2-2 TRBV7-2 CASSLTPDTGELFF
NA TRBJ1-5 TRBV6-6 CASSPQGGGNQPQHF
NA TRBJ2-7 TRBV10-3 CAIREGVGAEQYF
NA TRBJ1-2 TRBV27 CASSSTSRDRYGYTF
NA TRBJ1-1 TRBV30 CAWTEGIEAFF
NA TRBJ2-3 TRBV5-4 CASSLPLSTDTQYF
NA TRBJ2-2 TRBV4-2 CASSQVYLKDGELFF
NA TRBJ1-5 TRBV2 CASSEDRTDQPQHF
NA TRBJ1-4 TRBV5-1 CASSLAIGSTNEKLFF
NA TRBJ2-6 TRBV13 CASSFTGANVLTF
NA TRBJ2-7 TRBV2 CASSGVGTGTYEQYF
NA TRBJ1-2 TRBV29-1 CSAGGGSYGYTF
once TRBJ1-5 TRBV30 CAWSPGGARQPQHF
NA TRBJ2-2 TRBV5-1 CASSLAPGGPGELFF
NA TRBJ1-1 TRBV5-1 CASSLVAGGLDTEAFF
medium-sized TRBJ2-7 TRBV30 CAWRVSGLLPGEQYF
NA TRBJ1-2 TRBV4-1 CASSQASVGNYGYTF
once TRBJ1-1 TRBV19 CASTPSGGRVTEAFF
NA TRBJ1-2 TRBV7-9 CASSSYSGTGMYGYTF
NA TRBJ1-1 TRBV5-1 CASSYGQPNMNTEAFF
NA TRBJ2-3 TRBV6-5 CASSRKGGTQYF
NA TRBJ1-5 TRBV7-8 CASSAGRGEGQPQHF
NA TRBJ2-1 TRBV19 CASSIFGWDRAFNNEQFF
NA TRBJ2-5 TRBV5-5 CASSSTGLETQYF
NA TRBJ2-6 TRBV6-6 CATYLRGANVLTF
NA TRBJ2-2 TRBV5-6 CASSHSRALNTGELFF
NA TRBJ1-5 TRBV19 CASRSSRTDNQPQHF
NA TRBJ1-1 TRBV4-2 CASSQANRAPKGAFF
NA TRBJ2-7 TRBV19 CASSTQTGPRYF
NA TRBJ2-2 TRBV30 CAWSPQGSGELFF
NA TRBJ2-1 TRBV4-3 CASSQDGGGASSYNEQFF
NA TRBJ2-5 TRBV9 CASSVGLAGGIQETQYF
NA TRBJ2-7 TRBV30 CAWSDIYEQYF
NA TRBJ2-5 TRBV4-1 CASSQDRLAPETQYF
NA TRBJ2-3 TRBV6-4 CASSVGGETDTQYF
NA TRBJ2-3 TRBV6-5 CASSLGQGHTDTQYF
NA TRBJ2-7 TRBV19 CASSIQLAGATYEQYF
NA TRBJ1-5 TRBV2 CASSDRDSNQPQHF
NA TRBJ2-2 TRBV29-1 CSVGGAGELFF
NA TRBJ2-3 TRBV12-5 CASGFGTSGKSTDTQYF
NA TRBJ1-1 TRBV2 CASRADRATEAFF
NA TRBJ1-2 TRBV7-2 CASSLLRNYGYTF
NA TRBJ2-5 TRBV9 CASSPRGGLAVQETQYF
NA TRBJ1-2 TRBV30 CAWSDGQGGDGYTF
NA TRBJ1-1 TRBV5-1 CASSLAPQTYPTEAFF